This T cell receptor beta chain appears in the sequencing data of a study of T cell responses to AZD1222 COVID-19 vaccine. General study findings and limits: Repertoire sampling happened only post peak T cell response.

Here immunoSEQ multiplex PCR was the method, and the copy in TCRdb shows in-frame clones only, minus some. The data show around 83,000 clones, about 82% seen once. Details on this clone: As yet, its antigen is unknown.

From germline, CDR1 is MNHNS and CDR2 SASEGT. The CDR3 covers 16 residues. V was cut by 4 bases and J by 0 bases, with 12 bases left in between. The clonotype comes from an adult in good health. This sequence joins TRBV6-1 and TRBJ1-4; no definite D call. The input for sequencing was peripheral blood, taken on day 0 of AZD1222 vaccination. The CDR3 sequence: CASSVVGMATNEKLFF. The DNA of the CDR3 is TGTGCCAGCAGTGTTGTGGGGATGGCAACTAATGAAAAACTGTTTTTT.